Sequencing of this TCR beta chain was carried out in a study of cytomegalovirus exposure and HLA in healthy donors. This clone is a singleton in its sample. Its antigen is not known. General study findings and limits: Reported performance of the classifier showed diagnosis of cytomegalovirus status with high specificity and sensitivity. There were several of the most significant clusters that appeared linked to common viral pathogens in a later analysis.

The PCR ran on 60 Vbeta and 13 Jbeta primers. Profiled with immunoSEQ multiplex PCR; TCRdb holds only in-frame clones, not every one. This table holds approximately 170,000 clones, 82% found once. Sequenced input: PBMCs. This receptor was obtained from a male donor in good health and CMV-seronegative.

CDR3 nucleotides: TGTGCCAGCACCAAACCGCTAGCGGGAGCGGTACAAGAGACCCAGTACTTC. The encoded protein is CASTKPLAGAVQETQYF. This chain uses TRBV7-9 with TRBJ2-5, with 10 bases lining up with TRBD2. The germline V gene encodes CDR1 SEHNR and CDR2 FQNEAQ (reference sequence). Germline trimming cut 7 bases from V and 2 bases from J; bases unmatched to any gene: 13. The CDR3 runs to 17 residues. The whole variable domain, remainder taken from reference TRBV7-9 and TRBJ2-5, is DTGVSQNPRHKITKRGQNVTFRCDPISEHNRLYWYRQTLGQGPEFLTYFQNEAQLEKSRLLSDRFSAERPKGSFSTLEIQRTEQGDSAMYLCASTKPLAGAVQETQYFGPGTRLLVL.